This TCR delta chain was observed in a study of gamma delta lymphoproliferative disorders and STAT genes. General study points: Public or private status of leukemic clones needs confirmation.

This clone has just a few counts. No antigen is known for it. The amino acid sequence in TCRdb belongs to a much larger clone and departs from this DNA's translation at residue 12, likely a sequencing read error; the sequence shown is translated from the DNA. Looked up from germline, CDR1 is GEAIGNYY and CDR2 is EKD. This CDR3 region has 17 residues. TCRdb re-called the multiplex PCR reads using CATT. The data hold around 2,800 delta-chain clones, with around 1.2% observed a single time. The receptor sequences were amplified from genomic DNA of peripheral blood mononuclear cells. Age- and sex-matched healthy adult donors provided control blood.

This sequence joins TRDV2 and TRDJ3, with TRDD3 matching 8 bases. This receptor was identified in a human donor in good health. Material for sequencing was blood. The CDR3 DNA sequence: TGTGCCTGTGACACCGTACTGGGGGTATGGGACGCCCGACAGATGTTTTTC. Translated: CACDTVLGVWDARQMFF.